Reported below is one T cell receptor (beta chain). The data are from a study of OX40 agonist ivuxolimab in advanced cancers. The overall study: Partial responses were observed in three patients, of whom one had hepatocellular carcinoma and two had cutaneous melanoma.

The assay was immunoSEQ multiplex PCR, and TCRdb's table has in-frame clones only and misses some. The profile covers 26,000 or so clones, with around nine tenths appearing a single time and roughly 19% taken by the ten largest. This CDR3 region has 14 residues. V was cut by 5 bases and J by 2 bases, with 11 bases left in between. CDR1 and CDR2 (germline): SEHNR, FQNEAQ (reference sequence). The V call is TRBV7-9, the J call TRBJ2-3; no reliable D call. Here the sequenced sample was CD4+ or CD8+ T cells sorted from blood, taken in a trial of the OX40 agonist ivuxolimab. This clonotype was sampled from an adult with an advanced solid tumor such as melanoma, head and neck, liver or kidney cancer. DNA for the CDR3: TGTGCCAGCAGCCCACCCGAGGACACAGATACGCAGTATTTT. Translating gives CASSPPEDTDTQYF.